The 4 T cell receptor beta chains below all came from one sample that was sequenced in a study of shared clonotypes between healthy human individuals. Using immunoSEQ multiplex PCR, the repertoire was profiled, and TCRdb retains in-frame clones only, with some absent. This sample has about 1 million clones, with approximately 68% found just once. Source material: memory CD4+ T cells sorted from blood. Subset noted: CD45RA-negative fraction. These receptors all stem from a young man in good health.

This clone was seen repeatedly, ten times or more. The V gene is TRBV7-9, the J gene TRBJ1-1, with 7 bases aligning to TRBD1. The germline gives CDR1 SEHNR, CDR2 FQNEAQ (reference sequence). This CDR3 has 14 residues. V lost 3 bases and J lost 5; bases outside the gene matches: 6. The CDR3 DNA sequence: TGTGCCAGCAGCTTCGGACAGGAGGGAACTGAAGCTTTCTTT. The encoded protein is CASSFGQEGTEAFF.

This clone was found a few times. The genes are TRBV18 and TRBJ2-5; D perhaps matches TRBD2 (7 bases). The CDR3 has 16 amino acids. V dropped 5 bases and J dropped 1 base, with 17 bases sitting between them. Germline V gene sequence: CDR1 KGHSH, CDR2 LQKENI. In nucleotides, the CDR3 is TGTGCCAGCTCATCGGCGGGGGCGCGGAGCCAAGAGACCCAGTACTTC. Its translation is CASSSAGARSQETQYF.

This sequence joins TRBV7-2 and TRBJ2-1, with 7 bases that match TRBD2. The CDR3 sequence is 16 residues long. V lost 3 bases and J lost 4; bases outside the gene matches: 9. The germline V gene has CDR1 SGHTA and CDR2 FQGNSA. For the CDR3, the DNA is TGTGCCAGCAGCTTCTCCGGGCCAGCGGGGTACAATGAGCAGTTCTTC. Translation: CASSFSGPAGYNEQFF.

This clone appeared once. This chain links TRBV7-9 with TRBJ1-3; 7 positions agree with TRBD1. This CDR3 spans 15 amino acids. After removal of 5 bases from V and 0 bases from J, the junction contained 4 bases not matched to a gene. The germline CDR1 and CDR2 sequences are SEHNR and FQNEAQ (reference sequence). For the CDR3, the DNA is TGTGCCAGCAGCAAAACAGGGGACTCTGGAAACACCATATATTTT. Its translation is CASSKTGDSGNTIYF.